This T cell receptor beta chain originates from a study of cytomegalovirus exposure and HLA in healthy donors. The PCR contained 60 Vbeta and 13 Jbeta primers. The assay was immunoSEQ multiplex PCR, and TCRdb's table has in-frame clones only and misses some. The sample lists 80,000 to 130,000 clones, roughly three quarters occurring once. Germline loops: CDR1 SGHRS, CDR2 YFSETQ. J was trimmed by 2 bases and V by 0 bases; bases with no gene match: 10. There are 18 residues in the CDR3. This receptor was identified in a woman aged 45-59 years in good health and CMV-seropositive. The sequenced sample was PBMCs. The chain carries TRBV5-1 and TRBJ2-1, with 8 bases fitting TRBD2. The DNA of the CDR3 is TGCGCCAGCAGCTTGGGAGGCCTGGGGACTAGGGCCTACAATGAGCAGTTCTTC. The encoded protein is CASSLGGLGTRAYNEQFF.